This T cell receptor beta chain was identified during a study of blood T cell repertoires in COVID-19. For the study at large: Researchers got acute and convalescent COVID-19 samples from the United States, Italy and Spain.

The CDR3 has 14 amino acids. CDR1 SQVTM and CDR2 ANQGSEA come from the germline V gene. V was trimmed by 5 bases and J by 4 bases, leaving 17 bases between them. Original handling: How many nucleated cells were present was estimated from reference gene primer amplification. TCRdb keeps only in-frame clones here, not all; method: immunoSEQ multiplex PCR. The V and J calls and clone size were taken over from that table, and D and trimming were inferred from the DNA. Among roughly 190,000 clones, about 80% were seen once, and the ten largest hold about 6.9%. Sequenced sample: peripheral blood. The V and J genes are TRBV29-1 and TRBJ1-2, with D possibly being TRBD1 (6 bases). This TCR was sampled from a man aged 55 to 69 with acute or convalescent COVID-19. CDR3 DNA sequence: TGCAGCGTTCTGAGCAGGGGCAGTGCCTATGGCTACACCTTC. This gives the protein CSVLSRGSAYGYTF.